This note documents a single T cell receptor (beta chain) sequence. The data were taken from a study of CD8 T cells in Susac syndrome. At the level of the study: Patients with Susac syndrome were therapy-naive, on corticosteroids, or on intravenous immunoglobulin alone at blood draw.

The study sequenced TCR beta in blood CD8+ and CD4+ T cells. Recently defined diagnostic criteria for definite or probable disease were fulfilled by Susac syndrome patients. The CDR3 is 16 amino acids. Germline CDR1 and CDR2: KGHDR and SFDVKD. V lost 2 bases and J lost 3, with 14 bases in between. Random hexamers served to reverse transcribe roughly 0.5 to 1 ug RNA. TCRdb re-called the immunoSEQ multiplex PCR reads through MiXCR, storing one row per CDR3 protein. The repertoire has about 240,000 distinct CDR3 sequences, 90% to 96% of them found once; the top ten carry approximately 0.094%. The clonotype comes from a human donor with Susac syndrome. Specimen: CD4+ T cells from PBMCs. The chain uses TRBV24-1 and TRBJ2-3; D unclear. CDR3 nucleotides: TGTGCCACCAGTGATTCCCCACTCCCGGCGACAGATACGCAGTATTTT. Translated, it gives CATSDSPLPATDTQYF.